These 32 T cell receptor beta chains were sequenced from one sample in a study of shared clonotypes between healthy human individuals. Measured with immunoSEQ multiplex PCR; TCRdb has only the in-frame clones, and not every one. This sample has 300,000 to 350,000 clones; more than 60% occur once, and the top ten carry 8.5% to 12%. The sequenced material came from memory CD4+ T cells sorted from blood. Subset indicated: CD45RA-negative fraction. The receptors shown here come from a man aged 25-40 years in good health.

This rearrangement joins TRBV5-1 to TRBJ2-1; maybe TRBD1 (6 bases). The CDR3 has 14 amino acids. V shed 2 bases and J shed 5 bases, with 11 bases lying between them. Germline lookup yields CDR1 SGHRS and CDR2 YFSETQ. CDR3 residues: CASSFTGYHNEQFF. The CDR3 region has the DNA TGCGCCAGCAGCTTCACAGGGTACCACAATGAGCAGTTCTTC.

Comments on this clone: The sample carries other DNA sequences with the same CDR3. The chain couples TRBV5-1 to TRBJ2-1; TRBD2 aligns across 13 bases. Germline V CDR1 and CDR2: SGHRS, YFSETQ. Germline trimming cut 4 bases from V and 8 bases from J; bases unmatched to any gene: 6. The CDR3 is made up of 15 amino acids. The CDR3 DNA is TGCGCCAGCAGCCCCGGACTAGCGGGAGCTCATGAGCAGTTCTTC. It specifies CASSPGLAGAHEQFF.

The chain combines TRBV20-1 with TRBJ2-3; no definite D call. CDR1 DFQATT and CDR2 SNEGSKA come from the germline V gene (reference sequence). Trimming left V 3 bases short and J 6 bases short, with 4 bases between. CDR3 length: 10 residues. In nucleotides, the CDR3 is TGCAGTGCTAGGACGGATACGCAGTATTTT. It specifies CSARTDTQYF.

J is TRBJ2-3 and V is TRBV7-6; 11 bases line up with TRBD2. This CDR3 spans 16 amino acids. Germline assignment: CDR1 SGHVS and CDR2 FNYEAQ. Trimming took 2 bases from V and 2 from J; bases not matched to a gene: 3. The CDR3 DNA reads as TGTGCCAGCAGCTTATTAGCGGGAGGGGTCACAGATACGCAGTATTTT. Amino acids: CASSLLAGGVTDTQYF.

There are a few counts of this clone. V is TRBV2 and J is TRBJ2-7, with 7 bases fitting TRBD1. This CDR3 spans 13 amino acids. The germline V gene encodes CDR1 SNHLY and CDR2 FYNNEI. J gave up 6 bases and V 6 bases, and 8 bases lay outside the gene matches. This CDR3 reads CASSIDRVSEQYF. The DNA of the CDR3 is TGTGCCAGCAGCATCGACAGGGTCTCCGAGCAGTACTTC.

This CDR3 reads CSVSREIDTQYF. CDR3 sequence (DNA): TGCAGCGTTTCGAGGGAGATAGATACGCAGTATTTT. The chain uses TRBV29-1 and TRBJ2-3; TRBD2 might be the D (5 bases). The germline gives CDR1 SQVTM, CDR2 ANQGSEA. Trimming removed 5 bases at V and 5 bases at J, with 11 bases between. CDR3 length: 12 amino acids.

This clone was detected only once. V is TRBV2 and J is TRBJ1-1, with D uncertain. Trimming shortened V by 3 bases and J by 5 bases, and 13 bases separated the two germline ends. The CDR3 covers 14 residues. Germline CDR1 is SNHLY and CDR2 is FYNNEI. For the CDR3, the DNA is TGTGCCAGCAGTGATGAGGGTGGTGGGACTGAAGCTTTCTTT. Its translation: CASSDEGGGTEAFF.

This clone was observed a handful of times. This chain uses TRBV19 with TRBJ2-3; perhaps D is TRBD1 or TRBD2 (5 bases each). The CDR3 is 17 amino acids. Germline V gene data show CDR1 as LNHDA and CDR2 as SQIVND (reference sequence). V shed 5 bases and J shed 3 bases, with 21 bases lying between them. The CDR3 DNA is TGTGCCAGTAGTTCGCTGCCGGGACGCAAAGGGACAGATACGCAGTATTTT. It is translated as CASSSLPGRKGTDTQYF. The full variable domain, its missing parts supplied by reference TRBV19 and TRBJ2-3, is DGGITQSPKYLFRKEGQNVTLSCEQNLNHDAMYWYRQDPGQGLRLIYYSQIVNDFQKGDIAEGYSVSREKKESFPLTVTSAQKNPTAFYLCASSSLPGRKGTDTQYFGPGTRLTVL.

There are a few counts of this clone. This same CDR3 is encoded by further DNA sequences in the sample. The chain joins TRBV7-2 to TRBJ2-5; TRBD2 agrees at 7 bases. V shed 5 bases and J 2 bases; nucleotides not matched to a gene: 5. CDR1 is SGHTA, CDR2 FQGNSA, per germline. The CDR3 consists of 14 residues. The CDR3, as DNA: TGTGCCAGCAGCCTGGGGGGGGGTCAAGAGACCCAGTACTTC. This codes for CASSLGGGQETQYF. The whole variable domain, remainder taken from reference TRBV7-2 and TRBJ2-5, is GAGVSQSPSNKVTEKGKDVELRCDPISGHTALYWYRQSLGQGLEFLIYFQGNSAPDKSGLPSDRFSAERTGGSVSTLTIQRTQQEDSAVYLCASSLGGGQETQYFGPGTRLLVL.

The chain joins TRBV14 to TRBJ2-7; tentative D call: TRBD1 (6 bases). There are 15 residues in the CDR3. V was cut by 1 base and J by 5 bases, with 15 bases left in between. The germline gives CDR1 SGHDN, CDR2 FVKESK. CDR3 in amino acids: CASSQGRRGYNEQYF. Written as DNA, the CDR3 is TGTGCCAGCAGCCAAGGGCGCAGGGGTTATAACGAGCAGTACTTC.

This sequence joins TRBV2 and TRBJ2-5, with D possibly TRBD2 on 6 matching bases. Trimming stripped 3 bases from V and 5 bases from J, with 13 bases between. The CDR3 has 14 amino acids. Germline loops: CDR1 SNHLY, CDR2 FYNNEI. The CDR3 nucleotides are TGTGCCAGCAGTGATGGGACCCGGGGGGAGACCCAGTACTTC. Residues: CASSDGTRGETQYF.

The chain uses TRBV11-2 and TRBJ2-7; TRBD2 aligns across 7 bases. The CDR3 extends over 13 amino acids. V was pared by 4 bases and J by 3 bases, with 3 bases of the junction left unmatched. The germline V gene encodes CDR1 SGHAT and CDR2 FQNNGV. The CDR3 region is CASSSPGGYEQYF. The CDR3 coding sequence is TGTGCCAGCAGCTCCCCGGGAGGCTACGAGCAGTACTTC.

Comments on this clone: A read error is possible here, since a much larger clone lies one base away. V is TRBV11-3 and J is TRBJ1-3; 9 bases map to TRBD1. The CDR3 sequence is 15 residues long. CDR1 and CDR2 from the germline V gene are SGHNT and YENEEA. V was pared by 5 bases and J by 2 bases, with 4 bases of the junction left unmatched. This CDR3 is CASSARTGAGNTIYF. CDR3 sequence (DNA): TGTGCCAGCAGCGCCCGGACAGGGGCTGGAAACACCATATATTTT.

The chain recombines TRBV6-1 with TRBJ1-2; the D is unclear. Germline V gene lookup returns CDR1 MNHNS and CDR2 SASEGT. The CDR3 runs to 11 residues. The V end lost 3 bases, the J end lost 13 bases, and 12 bases lay between the germline ends. The CDR3 nucleotides read TGTGCCAGCAGTGACTCCCCGGCTGGCACCTTC. It is translated as CASSDSPAGTF.

This clone was detected only a few times. This sequence joins TRBV13 and TRBJ2-7; TRBD2 aligns across 8 bases. V dropped 5 bases and J dropped 7; count of bases not matched to a gene: 10. The CDR3 is 14 amino acids. Germline loops: CDR1 PRHDT, CDR2 FYEKMQ (reference sequence). The chain's CDR3 is CASSQTGGNKEQYF. CDR3 DNA: TGTGCCAGCAGCCAAACGGGGGGGAATAAAGAGCAGTACTTC.

As regards this clone: One end of the junction fails to match germline, which may point to a read error. The chain combines TRBV5-1 with TRBJ2-1; TRBD1 aligns across 10 bases. This CDR3 comprises 16 residues. CDR1 and CDR2 (germline): SGHRS, YFSETQ. The CDR3 here is CASQKDGTGVYSEQFF. DNA of the CDR3: TGCGCCAGCCAGAAAGACGGGACAGGGGTTTACAGTGAGCAGTTCTTC. The full variable domain, its missing parts supplied by reference TRBV5-1 and TRBJ2-1, is KAGVTQTPRYLIKTRGQQVTLSCSPISGHRSVSWYQQTPGQGLQFLFEYFSETQRNKGNFPGRFSGRQFSNSRSEMNVSTLELGDSALYLCASQKDGTGVYSEQFFGPGTRLTVL.

This clone turned up a few times. This chain links TRBV11-2 with TRBJ1-1; D gene unclear. Trimming left V 0 bases short and J 1 base short, with 12 bases between. The CDR3 loop spans 16 amino acids. Germline V gives CDR1 SGHAT, CDR2 FQNNGV. The CDR3 protein is CASSLDWVGSNTEAFF. Written as DNA, the CDR3 is TGTGCCAGCAGCTTAGATTGGGTGGGGTCGAACACTGAAGCTTTCTTT. The whole variable domain, filled in from reference TRBV11-2 and TRBJ1-1, reads EAGVAQSPRYKIIEKRQSVAFWCNPISGHATLYWYQQILGQGPKLLIQFQNNGVVDDSQLPKDRFSAERLKGVDSTLKIQPAKLEDSAVYLCASSLDWVGSNTEAFFGQGTRLTVV.

V and J are TRBV5-1 and TRBJ2-5; perhaps D is TRBD1 or TRBD2 (5 bases each). Trimming took 5 bases from V and 7 from J, leaving 18 bases between them. Germline CDR1 is SGHRS and CDR2 is YFSETQ. This CDR3 has 14 amino acids. The CDR3 nucleotides are TGCGCCAGCAGGACGGACGGCTTCGGGGCGACCCAGTACTTC. Amino acids: CASRTDGFGATQYF.

This clone turned up a few times. The rearrangement uses TRBV6-5 and TRBJ1-3; D gene ambiguous. The CDR3 runs to 15 residues. V was clipped by 6 bases and J by 0 bases, with 12 bases between them. Germline CDR1 and CDR2: MNHEY and SVGAGI. The CDR3 loop is CASRRSANSGNTIYF. The CDR3, as DNA: TGTGCCAGCAGACGCTCGGCCAACTCTGGAAACACCATATATTTT.

The V call is TRBV6-6, the J call TRBJ2-3; D not certain. Germline assignment: CDR1 MNHNY and CDR2 SVGAGI (reference sequence). Trimming took 7 bases from V and 2 from J, leaving 4 bases between them. The CDR3 has 11 residues. CDR3 nucleotides: TGTGCCAGCATGGTCACAGATACGCAGTATTTT. It specifies CASMVTDTQYF.

A note on this clone: Compared with germline, one end of the junction differs, possibly owing to a read error. The chain has TRBV2 and TRBJ2-1; D possibly corresponds to TRBD2 (5 bases). Germline-derived CDR1 and CDR2 are SNHLY and FYNNEI. This CDR3 spans 13 amino acids. The CDR3 reads CASSESSGGRSVF. CDR3 DNA: TGTGCCAGCAGTGAATCGTCTGGCGGGCGATCGGTCTTC.

The chain is built from TRBV6-5 and TRBJ1-2; 9 bases align to TRBD1. The CDR3 extends over 15 amino acids. J lost 7 bases, V lost 7 bases, and 13 bases had no gene match. Germline CDR1 is MNHEY and CDR2 is SVGAGI. DNA for the CDR3: TGTGCCAGCACAGGGACAGGGTGGGTGAGACGTGGCTACACCTTC. This encodes CASTGTGWVRRGYTF.

This chain uses TRBV28 with TRBJ2-1; 9 nucleotides match TRBD2. The V and J ends lost 3 bases and 6 bases, in that order; junction bases with no gene match: 6. This CDR3 is built from 15 residues. CDR1 and CDR2 from the germline V gene are MDHEN and SYDVKM. Here the CDR3 reads CASSFLAGAGNEQFF. CDR3 DNA: TGTGCCAGCAGTTTTTTAGCGGGAGCTGGCAATGAGCAGTTCTTC.

This clone was counted a single time. J is TRBJ2-2 and V is TRBV19, with a tentative D call TRBD1 (6 bases). Germline values: CDR1 LNHDA, CDR2 SQIVND (reference sequence). The CDR3 sequence is 16 residues long. The germline V and J ends were trimmed by 2 bases and 1 base, with 11 bases remaining between them. The CDR3 coding sequence is TGTGCCAGTAGTATAACCGGGACAATGAACACCGGGGAGCTGTTTTTT. Protein product: CASSITGTMNTGELFF. Together with reference TRBV19 and TRBJ2-2, the CDR3 gives the full variable domain: DGGITQSPKYLFRKEGQNVTLSCEQNLNHDAMYWYRQDPGQGLRLIYYSQIVNDFQKGDIAEGYSVSREKKESFPLTVTSAQKNPTAFYLCASSITGTMNTGELFFGEGSRLTVL.

This chain links TRBV5-6 with TRBJ2-1, with TRBD2 matching 16 bases. The CDR3 contains 17 residues. J was trimmed by 3 bases and V by 4 bases; bases with no gene match: 4. Germline-derived CDR1 and CDR2 are SGHDT and YYEEEE. The CDR3 region has the DNA TGTGCCAGCAGCGGGACTAGCGGGAGGGACCGCTACAATGAGCAGTTCTTC. Translation: CASSGTSGRDRYNEQFF.

This clone has just one count. This chain connects TRBV2 to TRBJ1-1, with D hard to call. Germline loops: CDR1 SNHLY, CDR2 FYNNEI. V shed 6 bases and J shed 0 bases, with 8 bases lying between them. The CDR3 has 13 residues. The CDR3 coding sequence is TGTGCCAGCAGCGCAGGCGTGAACACTGAAGCTTTCTTT. Translating gives CASSAGVNTEAFF.

This chain links TRBV9 with TRBJ2-2; D assignment may be TRBD1 or TRBD2 (5 bases each). This CDR3 contains 15 residues. Germline values: CDR1 SGDLS, CDR2 YYNGEE. The germline V and J ends were trimmed by 4 bases and 0 bases, with 10 bases remaining between them. The CDR3 region is CASSLWDANTGELFF. Written as DNA, the CDR3 is TGTGCCAGCAGCCTCTGGGACGCGAACACCGGGGAGCTGTTTTTT.

For this clone: A much larger clone differs from this one at a single base, so this may be a read error. This same CDR3 is encoded by further DNA sequences in the sample. The rearrangement links TRBV11-2 to TRBJ2-7, with D uncertain. CDR1 and CDR2 from the germline V gene are SGHAT and FQNNGV. The CDR3 length is 11 residues. V shed 3 bases and J shed 3 bases, with 3 bases lying between them. In DNA, the CDR3 is TGTGCCAGCAGCTTTCTCTACGAGCAGTACTTC. Its translation is CASSFLYEQYF.

The chain combines TRBV7-3 with TRBJ2-1; D gene unclear. From germline, CDR1 is SGHTA and CDR2 FQGTGA. V was clipped by 5 bases and J by 9 bases, with 14 bases between them. The length of the CDR3 is 13 residues. CDR3 sequence reads: CASSPTTLGEQFF. Written as DNA, the CDR3 is TGTGCCAGCAGCCCCACTACCCTCGGTGAGCAGTTCTTC. Full variable domain (remainder filled in from reference TRBV7-3 and TRBJ2-1): GAGVSQTPSNKVTEKGKYVELRCDPISGHTALYWYRQSLGQGPEFLIYFQGTGAADDSGLPNDRFFAVRPEGSVSTLKIQRTERGDSAVYLCASSPTTLGEQFFGPGTRLTVL.

This chain connects TRBV5-1 to TRBJ2-7; the match to TRBD1 covers 11 bases. The CDR3 consists of 16 residues. With V trimmed by 5 bases and J by 1 base, 8 bases remained unmatched. Germline V gene data show CDR1 as SGHRS and CDR2 as YFSETQ. The CDR3 bases are TGCGCCAGCAGTTCTGAGGGGGACAGGGGGTCCTACGAGCAGTACTTC. Its translation is CASSSEGDRGSYEQYF.

The chain uses TRBV7-2 and TRBJ1-2, with D perhaps matching TRBD1 (6 bases). Trimming shortened V by 2 bases and J by 4 bases, and 17 bases separated the two germline ends. This CDR3 has 16 residues. Per germline, CDR1 SGHTA and CDR2 FQGNSA. Written as DNA, the CDR3 is TGTGCCAGCAGCTTAAACCCAGGGGCTCACAGCTATGGCTACACCTTC. As protein: CASSLNPGAHSYGYTF.

This rearrangement joins TRBV7-2 to TRBJ2-7, with unresolved D. Germline-derived CDR1 and CDR2 are SGHTA and FQGNSA. CDR3 length: 13 amino acids. V lost 0 bases and J 2 bases, leaving 5 bases between the germline ends. The CDR3 protein is CASSLAGPYEQYF. The CDR3, as DNA: TGTGCCAGCAGCTTAGCGGGCCCCTACGAGCAGTACTTC.